This T cell receptor beta chain was documented in a study of blood T cell repertoires in COVID-19. Looking at the study overall: T cells, B-cell-depleted T cells, or PBMCs provided the cDNA or gDNA that served as material.

Germline V gene data show CDR1 as LNHDA and CDR2 as SQIVND (reference sequence). The length of the CDR3 is 17 residues. V shed 4 bases, J shed 3 bases, and the junction held 9 bases outside the gene matches. The data were produced by immunoSEQ multiplex PCR, yet TCRdb's version contains in-frame clones alone and is incomplete. This sample yields about 190,000 clones, of which 90% are seen a single time; 0.62% belongs to the top ten. Material for sequencing was peripheral blood. This receptor was identified in a man aged 45-60 years with acute or convalescent COVID-19. V gene TRBV19 combines with J gene TRBJ2-2, with TRBD2 matching over 9 bases. This CDR3 is CASSTRPPSGDTGELFF. CDR3 nucleotides: TGTGCCAGTAGTACCCGCCCCCCTAGCGGGGACACCGGGGAGCTGTTTTTT.